This TCR beta chain was identified in a study of blood T cell repertoires in COVID-19. The method was immunoSEQ multiplex PCR; TCRdb's version includes in-frame clones alone and lacks a portion of them. The profile shows 150,000 to 200,000 clones, about 85% of them singletons. V gave up 1 base and J gave up 8 bases; unmatched junction bases: 11. The CDR3 consists of 17 residues. Germline V lookup: CDR1 LNHDA, CDR2 SQIVND (reference sequence). Sequenced input: peripheral blood. This receptor was taken from a woman in her forties with COVID-19, enrolled during active disease. The rearrangement uses TRBV19 and TRBJ2-1; 10 bases align to TRBD2. The CDR3 loop reads CASSIVEASGSWDEQFF. In DNA, the CDR3 is TGTGCCAGTAGTATAGTAGAGGCTAGCGGGAGTTGGGATGAGCAGTTCTTC. The whole variable domain, filled in from reference TRBV19 and TRBJ2-1, reads DGGITQSPKYLFRKEGQNVTLSCEQNLNHDAMYWYRQDPGQGLRLIYYSQIVNDFQKGDIAEGYSVSREKKESFPLTVTSAQKNPTAFYLCASSIVEASGSWDEQFFGPGTRLTVL.